A single sample is the source of the 15 T cell receptor beta chains below, sequenced in a study of PD-1 blockade in mismatch repair-deficient tumors. Data came from immunoSEQ multiplex PCR; TCRdb stores just in-frame clones and leaves some out. The table records 95,000 to 150,000 clones, approximately 86% of them present only once. The source was peripheral blood, collected 44 weeks after starting pembrolizumab. Every receptor here comes from an adult with mismatch repair-deficient cancer.

The chain couples TRBV21-1 to TRBJ1-1; the table's TRBD1 call for D was not verified on the DNA. TRBV21-1 is tagged as a pseudogene. This CDR3 is 12 amino acids long. The CDR3 here is CASSLRGDEAFF. The CDR3, as DNA: TGTGCCAGCAGTCTCAGGGGAGACGAAGCTTTCTTT.

The rearrangement joins TRBV4-2 to TRBJ2-3, with D possibly TRBD2 on 6 matching bases. V shed 0 bases and J shed 2 bases, with 15 bases lying between them. Germline V gene data show CDR1 as LGHNA and CDR2 as YNFKEQ. The CDR3 contains 17 residues. CDR3: CASSQDGPAGTTDTQYF. In nucleotides, the CDR3 is TGTGCCAGCAGCCAAGATGGCCCAGCGGGCACCACAGATACGCAGTATTTT.

This chain connects TRBV10-2 to TRBJ2-3; TRBD2 matches 7 bases. J was trimmed by 5 bases and V by 7 bases; bases with no gene match: 15. The CDR3 has 16 amino acids. CDR1 and CDR2 from the germline V gene are WSHSY and SAAADI. The CDR3 DNA reads as TGCGCCAGCACCTCGCGAGCGTCGGGGGGTGGAGATACGCAGTATTTT. Its translation: CASTSRASGGGDTQYF.

This chain links TRBV27 with TRBJ2-1; D might be TRBD2 (6 bases). CDR3 length: 16 residues. V lost 5 bases, J lost 8 bases, and 22 bases lay in between. CDR1 and CDR2 (germline): MNHEY, SMNVEV (reference sequence). CDR3 region: CASSIRLGGTVDEQFF. The DNA of the CDR3 is TGTGCCAGCAGTATCCGACTCGGCGGGACCGTCGATGAGCAGTTCTTC.

The gene calls are TRBV7-6 and TRBJ1-3, with TRBD1 matching over 8 bases. The trim removed 8 bases at V and 1 base at J, leaving 7 bases unmatched. Germline CDR1 and CDR2: SGHVS and FNYEAQ. The CDR3 is made up of 15 amino acids. CDR3 DNA: TGTGCCAGCGAAGGGACAGGCGGGTCTGGAAACACCATATATTTT. Translated: CASEGTGGSGNTIYF.

The rearrangement joins TRBV15 to TRBJ1-5; D unresolved. This CDR3 has 15 residues. Deletions cut 0 bases from V and 3 bases from J, with 9 bases between. Germline CDR1 LNHNV, CDR2 YYDKDF (reference sequence). Here the CDR3 reads CATSRDKGLNQPQHF. DNA for the CDR3: TGTGCCACCAGCAGAGATAAGGGCCTCAATCAGCCCCAGCATTTT.

V is TRBV9 and J is TRBJ1-1; weak D call: TRBD1 (5 bases). Trimming left V 3 bases short and J 7 bases short, with 16 bases between. In germline, CDR1 is SGDLS, CDR2 YYNGEE. CDR3 length: 14 amino acids. The CDR3 DNA is TGTGCCAGCAGCGCCCCCATAGGGGAGGTTGAAGCTTTCTTT. Protein: CASSAPIGEVEAFF.

The rearrangement links TRBV6-5 to TRBJ1-4; 7 bases align to TRBD1. Germline V gene data show CDR1 as MNHEY and CDR2 as SVGAGI. V shed 6 bases, J shed 4 bases, and the junction held 5 bases outside the gene matches. The CDR3 covers 14 residues. CDR3 sequence: CASSRDRVNEKLFF. DNA for the CDR3: TGTGCCAGCAGCCGGGACAGAGTTAATGAAAAACTGTTTTTT.

This clone was detected a few times. The chain combines TRBV5-4 with TRBJ1-5, with a possible D match to TRBD1 (5 bases). Trimming stripped 1 base from V and 7 bases from J, with 9 bases between. Germline CDR1 and CDR2: SGHNT and YYREEE (reference sequence). There are 13 residues in the CDR3. The DNA for the CDR3 is TGTGCCAGCAGCTTGTGGGGGGAACAGCCCCAGCATTTT. Its translation: CASSLWGEQPQHF.

The chain carries TRBV25-1 and TRBJ2-1; D is unresolved. CDR1 and CDR2 (germline): MGHDK, SYGVNS. The CDR3 extends over 12 amino acids. V shed 8 bases and J shed 15 bases, with 20 bases lying between them. The CDR3 sequence is CASSPGVGKTFF. The CDR3 DNA reads TGTGCCAGCTCTCCCGGAGTGGGAAAGACGTTCTTC.

In its sample, this clone was seen once. CDR3 DNA: TGCGCCAGCAGTGAAGGACCCGGGAGAACCTACGAGCAGTACTTC. It is translated as CASSEGPGRTYEQYF. The chain joins TRBV10-1 to TRBJ2-7; D is perhaps TRBD2 (6 bases). The CDR3 extends over 15 amino acids. Germline assignment: CDR1 WNHNN and CDR2 SYGVQD (reference sequence). The V end was cut by 3 bases, the J end by 2 bases, with 14 bases between.

The V call is TRBV9, the J call TRBJ2-3, with D possibly TRBD1 on 7 matching bases. Germline CDR1 SGDLS, CDR2 YYNGEE. V lost 4 bases and J lost 5, with 14 bases in between. The CDR3 spans 14 residues. Here the CDR3 reads CASSIRQGGDTQYF. DNA for the CDR3: TGTGCCAGCAGCATTCGACAGGGAGGAGATACGCAGTATTTT.

The CDR3 region has the DNA TGCAGCGTTGGGGGAGGAGAGGGACAGGAAGAAAATCAGCAGTACTTC. This encodes CSVGGGEGQEENQQYF. This chain joins TRBV29-1 and TRBJ2-7, with 8 nucleotides matching TRBD1. CDR1 SQVTM and CDR2 ANQGSEA come from the germline V gene. The CDR3 extends over 16 amino acids. Trimming took 4 bases from V and 8 from J; bases not matched to a gene: 19.

The chain uses TRBV2 and TRBJ1-5; 8 positions match TRBD1. CDR3 length: 15 residues. Germline V gives CDR1 SNHLY, CDR2 FYNNEI. The V segment lost 7 bases and the J segment 3 bases; nucleotides outside the gene matches: 8. CDR3 in amino acids: CASTGQGTLNQPQHF. Written as DNA, the CDR3 is TGTGCCAGCACAGGACAGGGCACCCTCAATCAGCCCCAGCATTTT.

The chain carries TRBV6-6 and TRBJ2-3; D tentatively reads TRBD1 or TRBD2 (6 bases each). The V gene lost 3 bases and the J gene lost 0 bases, with 10 bases spanning the gap. Germline values: CDR1 MNHNY, CDR2 SVGAGI (reference sequence). This CDR3 is built from 15 residues. CDR3 nucleotides: TGTGCCAGCAGTTATCGGGGGCTAAGCACAGATACGCAGTATTTT. It specifies CASSYRGLSTDTQYF.